This is a list of T cell receptor beta chains from one sample in a study of shared clonotypes between healthy human individuals. Clones were read by immunoSEQ multiplex PCR, and TCRdb kept only the in-frame ones, dropping some. There are 600,000 to 750,000 clones in the sample; around 70% occur only once, and around 1.8% lies in the top ten. Material for sequencing was memory CD4+ T cells sorted from blood. The receptor set was obtained from a woman in her thirties in good health. Both conserved end residues are part of each CDR3. Fields, in order: V gene, J gene, CDR3 protein.

v_gene: TRBV7-9
j_gene: TRBJ1-4
CDR3aa: CASSQGIGYEKLFF

v_gene: TRBV4-1
j_gene: TRBJ2-7
CDR3aa: CASSPGRGAFGYEQYF

v_gene: TRBV29-1
j_gene: TRBJ2-5
CDR3aa: CSVYQQPGTSPQTQYF

v_gene: TRBV19
j_gene: TRBJ1-4
CDR3aa: CASSIVANEKLFF

v_gene: TRBV18
j_gene: TRBJ2-7
CDR3aa: CASSDREPYEQYF

v_gene: TRBV10-3
j_gene: TRBJ2-7
CDR3aa: CAISGLAGAYEQYF

v_gene: TRBV18
j_gene: TRBJ2-7
CDR3aa: CASSPGDFYEQYF

v_gene: TRBV5-8
j_gene: TRBJ2-1
CDR3aa: CASSLLDYPSYNEQFF

v_gene: TRBV2
j_gene: TRBJ2-2
CDR3aa: CASRQTGGTGELFF

v_gene: TRBV18
j_gene: TRBJ2-7
CDR3aa: CASSRRDKDYEQYF

v_gene: TRBV9
j_gene: TRBJ2-1
CDR3aa: CASSDRDFRRGEQFF

v_gene: TRBV7-6
j_gene: TRBJ2-1
CDR3aa: CASSLTSHEQFF

v_gene: TRBV7-8
j_gene: TRBJ2-3
CDR3aa: CASSLVRDTVIDTQYF

v_gene: TRBV19
j_gene: TRBJ2-7
CDR3aa: CASRHQGGYEQYF